This TCR beta chain stems from a study of cytomegalovirus exposure and HLA in healthy donors. Study-wide results and caveats: Rare sequences made up most TCRs, while some public TCRs were found in many donors.

Sequencing was performed with immunoSEQ multiplex PCR; in TCRdb, only in-frame clones are kept and a portion is missing. This sample carries 200,000 to 250,000 clones, roughly 80% of them seen once, and the ten largest clones take 4.5% to 6%. The V gene's germline CDR1 is MNHEY and CDR2 SMNVEV (reference sequence). Trimming cost V 5 bases and J 5 bases, with 13 bases left between them. The CDR3 has 13 residues. Points on this clone: Its specificity is not known.

Among the 110 or so subjects of the validation cohort, separate from the roughly 700-subject first cohort, were the donors. The sample comprised PBMCs. The V call is TRBV27, the J call TRBJ2-7; tentatively, D is TRBD1 (6 bases). The receptor was derived from a woman aged 18-35 years in good health and CMV-seronegative. CDR3 region: CASSPHTGNEQYF. CDR3 DNA: TGTGCCAGCAGTCCCCATACAGGGAACGAGCAGTACTTC.